This TCR beta chain was documented in a study of OX40 agonist ivuxolimab in advanced cancers. Overall study results and limits: CD8+ T cells were the subset that, on average, had more expanded clones than CD4+. CD4+ and CD8+ blood T cells expanded clonally by week 6 at 0.1 to 3.0 mg/kg.

Here immunoSEQ multiplex PCR was the method, and the copy in TCRdb shows in-frame clones only, minus some. The sample has under 70,000 clones, under 95% seen once. Comment on this clone: What it binds is not known.

This CDR3 spans 12 amino acids. The TCR comes from an adult with an advanced solid tumor such as melanoma, head and neck, liver or kidney cancer. The material was CD4+ or CD8+ T cells sorted from blood, obtained in a trial of the OX40 agonist ivuxolimab. The genes are TRBV21-1 and TRBJ1-2. TRBV21-1 is termed a pseudogene. The CDR3 coding sequence is TGTGCCAGCAGAAAAGGGGTCTATGGCTACACCTTC. Amino acids: CASRKGVYGYTF.